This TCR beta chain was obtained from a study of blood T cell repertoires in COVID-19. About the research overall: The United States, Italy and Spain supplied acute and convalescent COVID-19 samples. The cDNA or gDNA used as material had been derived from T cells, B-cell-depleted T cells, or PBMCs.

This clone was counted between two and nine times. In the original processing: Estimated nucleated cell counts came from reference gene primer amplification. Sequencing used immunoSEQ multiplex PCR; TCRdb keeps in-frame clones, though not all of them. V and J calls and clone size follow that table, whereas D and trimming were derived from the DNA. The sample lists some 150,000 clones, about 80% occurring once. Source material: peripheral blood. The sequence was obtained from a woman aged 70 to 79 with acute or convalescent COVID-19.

CDR3 in amino acids: CASSVEGGLNSPLHF. For the CDR3, the DNA is TGTGCCAGCAGCGTAGAAGGGGGCTTGAATTCACCCCTCCACTTT. The V gene is TRBV9, the J gene TRBJ1-6; 7 bases are shared with TRBD1. CDR1 and CDR2 from the germline V gene are SGDLS and YYNGEE. The CDR3 totals 15 residues. J lost 7 bases, V lost 0 bases, and 4 bases had no gene match.